These 10 T cell receptor beta chains share one sample of origin, sequenced in a study of identifying expanded T cells in peripheral blood. Profiled with immunoSEQ multiplex PCR; TCRdb holds only in-frame clones, not every one. Altogether under 130,000 clones are present, around 89% being singletons, with the ten largest covering about 16%. Sequencing used blood. All receptors come from a person aged 18-69 years in good health.

The rearrangement uses TRBV19 and TRBJ1-2; 9 nucleotides agree with TRBD1. The CDR3 loop spans 15 amino acids. From germline, CDR1 is LNHDA and CDR2 SQIVND (reference sequence). J was trimmed by 4 bases and V by 6 bases; bases with no gene match: 9. The DNA of the CDR3 is TGTGCCAGTAGCCGGTCCCCGGGACAGGGCTATGGCTACACCTTC. This encodes CASSRSPGQGYGYTF.

The chain couples TRBV28 to TRBJ1-1; 7 bases fit TRBD1. The CDR3 contains 12 residues. From germline, CDR1 is MDHEN and CDR2 SYDVKM. V shed 5 bases, J shed 11 bases, and the junction held 8 bases outside the gene matches. The CDR3 reads CASSPDRDPAFF. Here the CDR3 DNA reads TGTGCCAGCAGTCCCGACAGGGATCCTGCTTTCTTT.

The chain links TRBV5-4 to TRBJ1-2; TRBD1 matches at 7 bases. The CDR3 extends over 15 amino acids. CDR1 is SGHNT, CDR2 YYREEE, per germline (reference sequence). Unmatched junction bases numbered 9, after V lost 0 bases and J lost 7 bases. CDR3 amino acids: CASSLDGDRVGGYTF. In DNA, the CDR3 is TGTGCCAGCAGCTTGGACGGCGACAGGGTTGGTGGCTACACCTTC.

The chain uses TRBV2 and TRBJ1-2; 9 positions agree with TRBD1. Germline V gene lookup returns CDR1 SNHLY and CDR2 FYNNEI. This CDR3 has 15 residues. V lost 7 bases and J lost 6; bases outside the gene matches: 12. The CDR3 spells CASNRPTGGSDGYTF. The CDR3 DNA sequence: TGTGCCAGCAATCGACCGACAGGGGGATCCGATGGCTACACCTTC.

The V gene is TRBV15, the J gene TRBJ1-5; the match to TRBD1 covers 8 bases. Germline V CDR1 and CDR2: LNHNV, YYDKDF (reference sequence). V dropped 1 base and J dropped 7; count of bases not matched to a gene: 6. The CDR3 consists of 15 residues. The CDR3 nucleotides read TGTGCCACCAGCAGAGGGGAGGACAGGGCCCAGCCCCAGCATTTT. This gives the protein CATSRGEDRAQPQHF.

The chain is built from TRBV7-2 and TRBJ1-5, with D possibly matching TRBD1 (5 bases). V shed 3 bases and J shed 4 bases, with 16 bases lying between them. There are 16 residues in the CDR3. Germline CDR1 and CDR2: SGHTA and FQGNSA. CDR3 sequence: CASSLGRRQGNQPQHF. CDR3 in DNA: TGTGCCAGCAGCTTGGGTCGGCGGCAGGGTAATCAGCCCCAGCATTTT.

V usage is TRBV15 and J usage is TRBJ2-7; a possible D gene is TRBD1 (5 bases). The CDR3 extends over 16 amino acids. Germline lookup yields CDR1 LNHNV and CDR2 YYDKDF (reference sequence). Trimming removed 0 bases at V and 5 bases at J, with 17 bases between. CDR3 nucleotide sequence: TGTGCCACCAGCAGAGATTGGTTAGGGGATGGCGACGAGCAGTACTTC. As protein: CATSRDWLGDGDEQYF.

This rearrangement joins TRBV7-8 to TRBJ2-5, with 7 bases lining up with TRBD1. CDR3 length: 14 amino acids. Germline assignment: CDR1 SGHVS and CDR2 FQNEAQ. V dropped 3 bases and J dropped 1; count of bases not matched to a gene: 2. The CDR3 region is CASSFGTVQETQYF. The DNA of the CDR3 is TGTGCCAGCAGCTTCGGGACAGTCCAAGAGACCCAGTACTTC.

In DNA, the CDR3 is TGTGCCAGCAAAGTCGGGACCCAAACGGGGTCACCCCTCCACTTT. Translated: CASKVGTQTGSPLHF. The chain couples TRBV6-6 to TRBJ1-6, with a tentative D call TRBD1 (5 bases). V gave up 7 bases and J gave up 10 bases, with 20 bases separating them. The CDR3 has 15 residues. From germline, CDR1 is MNHNY and CDR2 SVGAGI (reference sequence).

This clone appeared a single time. The gene calls are TRBV7-2 and TRBJ2-5; D unclear. This CDR3 contains 18 residues. Germline lookup yields CDR1 SGHTA and CDR2 FQGNSA. With 2 bases removed from V and 0 bases from J, the gap between germline ends came to 19 bases. The CDR3 sequence: CASSLFGPGKGYQETQYF. CDR3 DNA: TGTGCCAGCAGCTTATTTGGACCCGGTAAGGGCTACCAAGAGACCCAGTACTTC.